This TCR beta chain was obtained from a study of blood T cells in healthy people across ages. Next came a second PCR, run for about 6 to 11 cycles, which used a sample-barcoded 5' primer along with a J-beta primer mix. The template-switch adaptor, which had 12 random nucleotides, put a tag on each cDNA molecule. TCRdb re-called the 5' RACE reads with MiXCR, one entry per CDR3 protein. The sample yields 910,000 or so distinct CDR3 sequences, around 54% seen once. V trimming: 6 bases; J trimming: 3 bases; junction bases outside the gene matches: 9. In germline, CDR1 is DFQATT, CDR2 SNEGSKA (reference sequence). The CDR3 is 16 amino acids.

V gene TRBV20-1 combines with J gene TRBJ2-3, with TRBD2 matching 13 bases. The specimen was blood. The source is a woman aged 60-75 years in good health. DNA for the CDR3: TGCAGTGCGGGCACCGAACTAGCGGGAGGGACAGATACGCAGTATTTT. It is translated as CSAGTELAGGTDTQYF.